This T cell receptor beta chain was sequenced during a study of shared clonotypes between healthy human individuals. Worth noting for this clone: The antigen remains undetermined.

General study points: Estimated richness was generally greater in naive than memory subsets.

On sorted subsets, replicate PCRs used 150 to 250 ng DNA, or 30,000 or so T cell genomes. Only in-frame clones appear in the TCRdb table, and some are missing; sequencing was by immunoSEQ multiplex PCR. This repertoire shows approximately 700,000 clones, around three quarters found once; its top ten account for roughly 2%. Both subsets, CD45RA+ naive and CD45RA-negative memory, were split from the CD4+ cells. The receptor comes from a woman aged 25 to 39 in good health. The source material was memory CD4+ T cells sorted from blood. Subset noted: CD45RA-negative fraction.

CDR3 nucleotide sequence: TGCGCCAGCAGGGGGGGAGTAGCGGGAGTAGGTTATGAGCAGTTCTTC. Amino acids: CASRGGVAGVGYEQFF. The chain is built from TRBV10-2 and TRBJ2-1, with TRBD2 identical over 9 bases. Trimming cost V 6 bases and J 8 bases; bases outside gene matches: 14. This CDR3 is built from 16 residues. The germline V gene has CDR1 WSHSY and CDR2 SAAADI.